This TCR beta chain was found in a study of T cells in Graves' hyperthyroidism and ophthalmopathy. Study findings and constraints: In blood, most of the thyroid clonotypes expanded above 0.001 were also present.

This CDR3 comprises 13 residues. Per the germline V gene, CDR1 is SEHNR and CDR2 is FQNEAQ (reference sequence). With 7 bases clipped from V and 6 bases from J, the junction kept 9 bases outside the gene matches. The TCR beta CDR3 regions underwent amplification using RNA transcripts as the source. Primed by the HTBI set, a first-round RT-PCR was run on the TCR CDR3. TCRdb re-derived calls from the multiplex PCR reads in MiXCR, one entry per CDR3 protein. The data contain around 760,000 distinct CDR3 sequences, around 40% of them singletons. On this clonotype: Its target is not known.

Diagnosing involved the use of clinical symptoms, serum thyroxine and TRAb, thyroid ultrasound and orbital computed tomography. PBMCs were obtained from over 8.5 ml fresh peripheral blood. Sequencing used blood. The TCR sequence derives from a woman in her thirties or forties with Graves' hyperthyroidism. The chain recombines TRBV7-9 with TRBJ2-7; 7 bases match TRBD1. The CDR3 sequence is CASTTGEVGEQYF. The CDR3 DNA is TGTGCCAGCACTACAGGGGAAGTCGGCGAGCAGTACTTC.